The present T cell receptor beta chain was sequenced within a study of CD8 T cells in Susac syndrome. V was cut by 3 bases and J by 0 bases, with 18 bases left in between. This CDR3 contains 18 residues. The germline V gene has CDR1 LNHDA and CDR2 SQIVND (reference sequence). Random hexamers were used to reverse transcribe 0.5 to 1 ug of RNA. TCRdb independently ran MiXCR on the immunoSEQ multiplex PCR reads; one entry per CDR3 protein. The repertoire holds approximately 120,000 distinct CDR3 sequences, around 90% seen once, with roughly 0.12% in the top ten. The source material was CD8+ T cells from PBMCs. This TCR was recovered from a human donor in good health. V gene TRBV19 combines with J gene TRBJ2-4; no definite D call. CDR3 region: CASSILSGGVLAKNIQYF. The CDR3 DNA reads TGTGCCAGTAGTATTCTTTCCGGTGGGGTCCTAGCCAAAAACATTCAGTACTTC.